The clone carrying this TCR beta chain was seen only once. CDR3 length: 16 residues. V gave up 1 base and J gave up 0 bases, with 10 bases separating them. Germline V gene lookup returns CDR1 SGHAT and CDR2 FQNNGV. This sample was taken from a study of shared clonotypes between healthy human individuals. Generated by immunoSEQ multiplex PCR, the TCRdb table keeps only in-frame clones and is missing some. This table holds some 980,000 clones, less than 85% found once. This rearrangement joins TRBV11-2 to TRBJ2-4; no definite D call. The sample comprised memory CD4+ T cells sorted from blood. The subset denotes: CD45RA-negative fraction. This TCR was recovered from a man younger than 30 in good health. The CDR3 sequence: CASSLGVALAKNIQYF. The CDR3 DNA is TGTGCCAGCAGCTTAGGGGTGGCCCTAGCCAAAAACATTCAGTACTTC. Complete variable domain (other parts from reference TRBV11-2 and TRBJ2-4): EAGVAQSPRYKIIEKRQSVAFWCNPISGHATLYWYQQILGQGPKLLIQFQNNGVVDDSQLPKDRFSAERLKGVDSTLKIQPAKLEDSAVYLCASSLGVALAKNIQYFGAGTRLSVL.